This T cell receptor beta chain originates from a study of shared clonotypes between healthy human individuals. This table comes from immunoSEQ multiplex PCR, and its TCRdb copy is limited to in-frame clones, with some not included. The table shows around 330,000 clones, with under 80% occurring only once. This clone was detected only once. Sequencing used memory CD4+ T cells sorted from blood. Subset here: CD45RA-negative fraction. The TCR was taken from a man aged 25-40 years in good health.

CDR3 DNA: TGTGCCACCCAGACGCCCCCGGGGACAAAACCTAATCAGCCCCAGCATTTT. Residues: CATQTPPGTKPNQPQHF. The chain is built from TRBV6-4 and TRBJ1-5; tentatively, D is TRBD1 (6 bases). This CDR3 is built from 17 residues. Germline CDR1 reads MRHNA; CDR2 reads SNTAGT. Between the trimmed V and J ends, which lost 10 bases and 4 bases, there was a span of 26 bases.